Listed below are T cell receptor beta chains from one sample, sequenced in a study of control samples from healthy donors and cancer patients. Sequenced by immunoSEQ multiplex PCR; TCRdb stores in-frame clones only, minus some. The sample consists of 130,000 or so clones, roughly 90% of them appearing once. The sample consisted of blood. The source is a man in his forties or fifties in good health. Both conserved end residues are part of each CDR3. D genes are given only for firm matches. A clone size is listed for some rows: how often the clone was seen (once, few, many), or a class if it is expanded.

d_call: TRBD1
j_call: TRBJ2-7
clone_size: -
v_call: TRBV5-1
cdr3_nt: TGCGCCAGCAGCCTTGGGGGGACCCAGGGGGCGTTTATAGAGCAGTACTTC
cdr3_aa: CASSLGGTQGAFIEQYF

d_call: -
j_call: TRBJ1-5
clone_size: -
v_call: TRBV27
cdr3_nt: TGTGCCAGCATGGGGGGGCTGAGCAATCAGCCCCAGCATTTT
cdr3_aa: CASMGGLSNQPQHF

d_call: -
j_call: TRBJ1-2
clone_size: -
v_call: TRBV6-5
cdr3_nt: TGTGCCAGCAGTTACTCGAACGCAGGGCGTCGGCTTGGCTACACCTTC
cdr3_aa: CASSYSNAGRRLGYTF

d_call: -
j_call: TRBJ2-7
clone_size: -
v_call: TRBV2
cdr3_nt: TGTGCCAGCTCGGACAGAATAATCTACGAGCAGTACTTC
cdr3_aa: CASSDRIIYEQYF

d_call: TRBD2
j_call: TRBJ2-1
clone_size: -
v_call: TRBV6-5
cdr3_nt: TGTGCCAGCAGCGCTAGCGGGGGGAATGAGCAGTTCTTC
cdr3_aa: CASSASGGNEQFF

d_call: -
j_call: TRBJ1-2
clone_size: -
v_call: TRBV28
cdr3_nt: TGTGCCAGCAGTCCGGGATCGGGCTACACCTTC
cdr3_aa: CASSPGSGYTF

d_call: -
j_call: TRBJ2-7
clone_size: -
v_call: TRBV4-1
cdr3_nt: TGCGCCAGCAGCCAAGTCGGAGGGGAGGACGAGCAGTACTTC
cdr3_aa: CASSQVGGEDEQYF

d_call: -
j_call: TRBJ1-1
clone_size: -
v_call: TRBV3-1/TRBV3-2
cdr3_nt: TGTGCCAGCAGCCAAGGGGGTACTGAAGCTTTCTTT
cdr3_aa: CASSQGGTEAFF

d_call: -
j_call: TRBJ1-6
clone_size: -
v_call: TRBV6-4
cdr3_nt: TGTGCCAGCAGTCCCCGGGCCGCCAATTCACCCCTCCACTTT
cdr3_aa: CASSPRAANSPLHF

d_call: TRBD2
j_call: TRBJ2-5
clone_size: -
v_call: TRBV24-1
cdr3_nt: TGTGCCACCAGTGATGCTAGCGGGGGGGCCTTGGAGACCCAGTACTTC
cdr3_aa: CATSDASGGALETQYF

d_call: -
j_call: TRBJ2-3
clone_size: -
v_call: TRBV5-5
cdr3_nt: TGTGCCAGCAGCGTGGGGGGGCACAGAGATACGCAGTATTTT
cdr3_aa: CASSVGGHRDTQYF

d_call: TRBD1
j_call: TRBJ1-1
clone_size: -
v_call: TRBV5-1
cdr3_nt: TGCGCCAGCTCGCTCAGGGGGCCGGGCACTGAAGCTTTCTTT
cdr3_aa: CASSLRGPGTEAFF

d_call: -
j_call: TRBJ2-2
clone_size: -
v_call: TRBV7-3
cdr3_nt: TGTGCCAGCAGCTTAACCCAGCCGTTGACGGTCGGGGAGCTGTTTTTT
cdr3_aa: CASSLTQPLTVGELFF

d_call: -
j_call: TRBJ2-5
clone_size: once
v_call: TRBV5-5
cdr3_nt: TGTGCCAGCAGCCTTTGGGAGACCCAGTACTTC
cdr3_aa: CASSLWETQYF

d_call: -
j_call: TRBJ1-6
clone_size: once
v_call: TRBV2
cdr3_nt: TGTGCCAGCAGAGGTAATTCACCCCTCCACTTT
cdr3_aa: CASRGNSPLHF

d_call: TRBD2
j_call: TRBJ2-2
clone_size: -
v_call: TRBV2
cdr3_nt: TGTGCCAGCAGAGAGACTAGCGGGGGGGGCACCGGGGAGCTGTTTTTT
cdr3_aa: CASRETSGGGTGELFF

d_call: TRBD1
j_call: TRBJ2-7
clone_size: -
v_call: TRBV28
cdr3_nt: TGTGCCAGCAGTTTCGGTCGGCAGGGGGCTTACGAGCAGTACTTC
cdr3_aa: CASSFGRQGAYEQYF

d_call: TRBD2
j_call: TRBJ2-3
clone_size: -
v_call: TRBV27
cdr3_nt: TGTGCCAGCAGGCGGAGGGGCGGGGGGGACACAGATACGCAGTATTTT
cdr3_aa: CASRRRGGGDTDTQYF

d_call: TRBD2
j_call: TRBJ2-1
clone_size: few
v_call: TRBV14
cdr3_nt: TGTGCCAGCAGCCAAAAGGCCAGCGGGGGCTATAGCTCCTACAATGAGCAGTTCTTC
cdr3_aa: CASSQKASGGYSSYNEQFF

d_call: -
j_call: TRBJ2-2
clone_size: -
v_call: TRBV19
cdr3_nt: TGTGCCAGTAGTATTGGTTACGGGGACACCGGGGAGCTGTTTTTT
cdr3_aa: CASSIGYGDTGELFF

d_call: -
j_call: TRBJ1-1
clone_size: -
v_call: TRBV7-9
cdr3_nt: TGTGCCAGCAGCTCGGAGGGGTACACTGAAGCTTTCTTT
cdr3_aa: CASSSEGYTEAFF

d_call: -
j_call: TRBJ2-3
clone_size: -
v_call: TRBV28
cdr3_nt: TGTGCCAGCAGTTTCATTCGGGGGGCCGTAACAGATACGCAGTATTTT
cdr3_aa: CASSFIRGAVTDTQYF

d_call: TRBD1
j_call: TRBJ2-5
clone_size: -
v_call: TRBV11-3
cdr3_nt: TGTGCCAGCAGCTTAGGAGTGGACAGGGGGCGTGAGACCCAGTACTTC
cdr3_aa: CASSLGVDRGRETQYF

d_call: TRBD1
j_call: TRBJ2-2
clone_size: -
v_call: TRBV11-2
cdr3_nt: TGTGCCAGCAGCCGGGGACAGGTTAACACCGGGGAGCTGTTTTTT
cdr3_aa: CASSRGQVNTGELFF

d_call: TRBD1
j_call: TRBJ2-7
clone_size: -
v_call: TRBV30
cdr3_nt: TGTGCCTGGAGTTTCGCGGGACAGGGGATTGGGGAGCAGTACTTC
cdr3_aa: CAWSFAGQGIGEQYF

d_call: -
j_call: TRBJ1-2
clone_size: -
v_call: TRBV18
cdr3_nt: TGTGCCAGCTCACCTCTACAGGGAGATGGATATGGCTACACCTTC
cdr3_aa: CASSPLQGDGYGYTF

d_call: TRBD2
j_call: TRBJ2-5
clone_size: -
v_call: TRBV9
cdr3_nt: TGTGCCAGCAGCGCTACTAGCGGGGGGACCCGCCAAGAGACCCAGTACTTC
cdr3_aa: CASSATSGGTRQETQYF

d_call: -
j_call: TRBJ1-4
clone_size: -
v_call: TRBV5-1
cdr3_nt: TGCGCCAGCAGCCAGGACGGGGTCGCAACTAATGAAAAACTGTTTTTT
cdr3_aa: CASSQDGVATNEKLFF

d_call: -
j_call: TRBJ2-2
clone_size: -
v_call: TRBV28
cdr3_nt: TGTGCCAGCAGTTTACAGACGGCCAACCCGAACACCGGGGAGCTGTTTTTT
cdr3_aa: CASSLQTANPNTGELFF

d_call: -
j_call: TRBJ2-7
clone_size: -
v_call: TRBV2
cdr3_nt: TGTGCCAGCAGGTTAGGGGCCTTCTCCTACGAGCAGTACTTC
cdr3_aa: CASRLGAFSYEQYF

d_call: -
j_call: TRBJ2-7
clone_size: -
v_call: TRBV7-9
cdr3_nt: TGTGCCAGCAGCTTACCCCAGGAGGGGATCTACGAGCAGTACTTC
cdr3_aa: CASSLPQEGIYEQYF

d_call: -
j_call: TRBJ1-3
clone_size: -
v_call: TRBV3-1/TRBV3-2
cdr3_nt: TGTGCCAGCAGCCAAATGGGGACCTGGGTTTATTTT
cdr3_aa: CASSQMGTWVYF

d_call: -
j_call: TRBJ1-4
clone_size: -
v_call: TRBV7-2
cdr3_nt: TGTGCCAGCAGCTTAACAGCGGGCGGGCAGAATCTTGAAAAACTGTTTTTT
cdr3_aa: CASSLTAGGQNLEKLFF